Below are 24 T cell receptor beta chains sequenced from a single sample in a study of tumor and adjacent non-tumor tissue in lung cancer. RNA was extracted from bulk tissue without any cell sorting. This non-tumor lung sample came from over 3 cm beyond the tumor edge. A modified ARM-PCR protocol with three rounds of nested PCR amplified TCRbeta. TCRdb reprocessed the multiplex PCR reads via MiXCR and lists one record per CDR3 protein. The data hold more than 85,000 distinct CDR3 sequences, with roughly 60% observed a single time. Sequencing input: distant non-tumor lung tissue. The receptors shown here come from a young man with non-small cell lung cancer.

This clonotype occurred once. The junction departs from the called germline gene at one end, perhaps through a read error. The chain uses TRBV11-3 and TRBJ2-7, with TRBD2 matching over 8 bases. Per germline, CDR1 SGHNT and CDR2 YENEEA. CDR3 length: 15 residues. CDR3 in amino acids: CASSPNSAGVYDQYF. In nucleotides, the CDR3 is TGTGCCAGTAGCCCGAACTCAGCGGGGGTCTACGACCAGTACTTT.

In regard to this clonotype: A much larger clone lies a single base off, so this may be a read error. The chain recombines TRBV6-1 with TRBJ1-6, with D possibly TRBD1 on 5 matching bases. The CDR3 consists of 16 residues. Germline CDR1 MNHNS, CDR2 SASEGT. The CDR3 DNA is TGTGCCAGCGGTGAGGGGCCACCAGGGAGGAATTCACCCCTCCACTTT. Translated, it gives CASGEGPPGRNSPLHF.

With respect to this clonotype: One end of the junction varies from germline; a read error may be responsible. This rearrangement joins TRBV20-1 to TRBJ1-3; 7 bases map to TRBD1. The germline V gene encodes CDR1 DFQATT and CDR2 SNEGSKA (reference sequence). This CDR3 contains 14 residues. The CDR3 loop is CSARTGLPGNTIYF. The CDR3 nucleotides are TGCAGTGCTAGGACAGGGTTGCCTGGAAACACCATATATTTC.

Details on this clonotype: One junction end disagrees with the germline gene, perhaps due to a read error. The CDR3 sequence is CASSGGDRGHQYF. The DNA of the CDR3 is TGTGCCAGCAGTGGCGGGGACAGGGGCCACCAGTACTTC. The V call is TRBV10-3, the J call TRBJ2-7; the match to TRBD1 covers 10 bases. Germline V CDR1 and CDR2: ENHRY, SYGVKD. This CDR3 comprises 13 residues.

To note about this clonotype: Its ends do not fully match the called genes, so a read error is possible. The chain couples TRBV20-1 to TRBJ2-5; D is undetermined. Germline CDR1 is DFQATT and CDR2 is SNEGSKA (reference sequence). The CDR3 spans 13 residues. CDR3 residues: CSAVSLSLETQYF. The CDR3 coding sequence is TGCAGTGCTGTGTCTCTCTCGCTGGAGACCCAATACTTC.

Concerning this clonotype itself: At one end the junction does not follow the germline gene, possibly because of a read error. This chain joins TRBV20-1 and TRBJ2-5; TRBD2 matches 7 bases. The CDR3 length is 14 residues. Germline lookup yields CDR1 DFQATT and CDR2 SNEGSKA (reference sequence). CDR3 coding DNA: TGCAGTGCTAGAGTTAGCGGGTCTCGAGAGACTCAGTACTTC. Amino acids: CSARVSGSRETQYF.

On this clonotype itself: Compared with germline, one end of the junction differs, possibly owing to a read error. The chain has TRBV20-1 and TRBJ1-2; D remains ambiguous. Germline V gene data show CDR1 as DFQATT and CDR2 as SNEGSKA (reference sequence). The CDR3 has 16 residues. The chain's CDR3 is CSARDFGRKIDYGHTF. CDR3 nucleotide sequence: TGCAGTGCTAGAGATTTCGGCCGGAAAATAGACTATGGCCACACCTTC.

The sample holds a few counts of this clonotype. This chain links TRBV7-9 with TRBJ1-2; 7 nucleotides line up with TRBD1. The V gene's germline CDR1 is SEHNR and CDR2 FQNEAQ (reference sequence). The CDR3 runs to 14 residues. The ends lost 5 bases at V and 4 bases at J; junction bases unmatched: 7. CDR3 in DNA: TGTGCCAGCAGCGGGGGGACAGACTTCTATGGCTACACCTTC. It translates to CASSGGTDFYGYTF.

This chain joins TRBV28 and TRBJ2-7, with TRBD2 identical over 8 bases. Looked up from germline, CDR1 is MDHEN and CDR2 is SYDVKM. The trim removed 7 bases at V and 0 bases at J, leaving 11 bases unmatched. This CDR3 has 16 residues. In nucleotides, the CDR3 is TGTGCCAGCAACCGTCGGGGGGGCGGTGGCTCCTACGAGCAGTACTTC. Its protein is CASNRRGGGGSYEQYF.

The rearrangement joins TRBV29-1 to TRBJ2-3; the D gene is possibly TRBD1 (6 bases). The CDR3 contains 16 residues. Germline V gives CDR1 SQVTM, CDR2 ANQGSEA. CDR3 coding DNA: TGCAGTGTCATCCTCTCGGACAGATATTCTTCAGATACGCAGTATTTT. Translation gives CSVILSDRYSSDTQYF.

This clonotype was picked up a small number of times. The genes are TRBV30 and TRBJ2-2; TRBD1 might be the D (6 bases). Between the trimmed V and J ends, which lost 0 bases and 6 bases, there was a span of 11 bases. Germline-derived CDR1 and CDR2 are GTSNPN and SVGIG (reference sequence). CDR3 length: 14 residues. CDR3 in amino acids: CAWSVIGGPGELFF. In DNA, the CDR3 is TGTGCCTGGAGTGTAATAGGGGGTCCCGGGGAGCTGTTTTTT.

This clonotype came up many times. The genes are TRBV20-1 and TRBJ2-7; 15 bases agree with TRBD2. Germline CDR1 and CDR2: DFQATT and SNEGSKA (reference sequence). V trimming: 0 bases; J trimming: 6 bases; junction bases outside the gene matches: 6. The CDR3 spans 16 residues. The CDR3 here is CSARDQGLAGGREQYF. In DNA form, the CDR3 reads TGCAGTGCTAGAGACCAGGGACTAGCGGGGGGTCGCGAGCAGTACTTC.

This clonotype appeared a few times. An end of the junction does not agree with germline; a read error may underlie this. The chain joins TRBV20-1 to TRBJ1-2; 7 bases line up with TRBD1. The CDR3 loop spans 13 amino acids. Germline V lookup: CDR1 DFQATT, CDR2 SNEGSKA (reference sequence). The CDR3 here is CSTRDPTGDGYTF. As DNA, the CDR3 is TGCAGTACTAGAGACCCCACAGGGGATGGCTACACCTTC.

This clonotype has a count of ten or more. The V and J genes are TRBV4-1 and TRBJ2-6, with no clear D. The CDR3 extends over 16 amino acids. Trimming took 4 bases from V and 2 from J, leaving 12 bases between them. Germline-derived CDR1 and CDR2 are MGHRA and YSYEKL. The CDR3 DNA is TGCGCCAGCAGCCTTCTTGGTGACCCTGGGGCCAACGTCCTGACTTTC. Its protein is CASSLLGDPGANVLTF.

CDR3 in DNA: TGCGCCAGCAGCTACGACAGGGGACAGACCCAGTACTTC. This sequence encodes CASSYDRGQTQYF. V and J are TRBV5-1 and TRBJ2-5; 8 bases are shared with TRBD1. There are 13 residues in the CDR3. The germline V gene has CDR1 SGHRS and CDR2 YFSETQ. The junction had 4 bases not matched to a gene; V was cut back by 3 bases and J by 6 bases.

The rearrangement uses TRBV6-1 and TRBJ2-7; D possibly corresponds to TRBD1 (6 bases). CDR3 length: 15 amino acids. Germline values: CDR1 MNHNS, CDR2 SASEGT. V was clipped by 9 bases and J by 5 bases, with 23 bases between them. The CDR3 sequence is CASSREDRTLHEQYF. The CDR3 DNA sequence: TGTGCCAGTAGCCGAGAAGACAGGACCCTCCACGAGCAGTACTTC.

As concerns this clonotype: Possible read error: a much larger clone is one base away. CDR3 in DNA: TGTGCCAGCATTGGGGCCGCCAAAAACATTCAGTACTTC. It encodes CASIGAAKNIQYF. The chain carries TRBV12-3 or TRBV12-4 and TRBJ2-4; the D gene is possibly TRBD1 (5 bases). V lost 7 bases, J lost 1 base, and 8 bases lay in between. The CDR3 is 13 residues long.

This clonotype was seen at least ten times. The V call is TRBV7-9, the J call TRBJ1-2, with D possibly matching TRBD1 (6 bases). Trimming took off 5 bases at V and 4 bases at J, with 11 bases between the two ends. The CDR3 spans 13 residues. Germline CDR1 reads SEHNR; CDR2 reads FQNEAQ (reference sequence). The DNA of the CDR3 is TGTGCCAGCAGCGAAGGGGGAGCCTATGGCTACACCTTC. It encodes CASSEGGAYGYTF.

The gene calls are TRBV20-1 and TRBJ2-7, with a weak D call TRBD1 (6 bases). CDR1 and CDR2 (germline): DFQATT, SNEGSKA (reference sequence). Between the trimmed V and J ends, which lost 3 bases and 2 bases, there was a span of 14 bases. This CDR3 spans 14 amino acids. This CDR3 is CSARVNKGAYEQYF. In nucleotides, the CDR3 is TGCAGTGCTAGGGTGAACAAGGGGGCCTACGAGCAGTACTTC.

Points on this clonotype: At one end, the junction sequence differs from germline, possibly due to a read error. The chain recombines TRBV29-1 with TRBJ1-1; maybe TRBD1 (5 bases). Germline CDR1 is SQVTM and CDR2 is ANQGSEA. The CDR3 extends over 14 amino acids. The CDR3 DNA is TGCAACGTTCCGCCGGCGGGGGGAGGCACTGAAGCTTTCTTT. Protein sequence: CNVPPAGGGTEAFF.

This chain links TRBV6-2 or TRBV6-3 with TRBJ2-1; 9 nucleotides match TRBD2. Germline trimming cut 0 bases from V and 9 bases from J; bases unmatched to any gene: 6. This CDR3 is built from 15 residues. Germline CDR1 is MNHEY and CDR2 is SVGEGT. CDR3 region: CASSYSTSGGSEQFF. In DNA form, the CDR3 reads TGTGCCAGCAGTTACTCGACTAGCGGAGGGAGTGAGCAGTTCTTC.

This clonotype has only a few counts. The chain couples TRBV7-9 to TRBJ2-2, with D unclear. Germline lookup yields CDR1 SEHNR and CDR2 FQNEAQ (reference sequence). The V end lost 3 bases, the J end lost 0 bases, and 11 bases lay between the germline ends. The CDR3 loop spans 16 amino acids. The CDR3 DNA reads as TGTGCCAGCAGCTTCCCCGGACGGGCGAACACCGGGGAGCTGTTTTTT. Amino acids: CASSFPGRANTGELFF. The entire variable domain, with the rest obtained from reference TRBV7-9 and TRBJ2-2, is as follows: DTGVSQNPRHKITKRGQNVTFRCDPISEHNRLYWYRQTLGQGPEFLTYFQNEAQLEKSRLLSDRFSAERPKGSFSTLEIQRTEQGDSAMYLCASSFPGRANTGELFFGEGSRLTVL.

The chain links TRBV5-1 to TRBJ2-5; 8 positions agree with TRBD2. The V and J ends lost 0 bases and 4 bases, in that order; junction bases with no gene match: 8. CDR3 length equals 16 residues. CDR1 is SGHRS and CDR2 is YFSETQ in the germline V gene. CDR3 sequence: CASSLAGLVGGETQYF. In DNA, the CDR3 is TGCGCCAGCAGCTTGGCGGGACTAGTGGGGGGAGAGACCCAGTACTTC.

This clonotype was counted a few times. V usage is TRBV7-8 and J usage is TRBJ2-1; D is perhaps TRBD2 (5 bases). The V end lost 1 base, the J end lost 8 bases, and 6 bases lay between the germline ends. The CDR3 has 12 amino acids. Per the germline V gene, CDR1 is SGHVS and CDR2 is FQNEAQ. In nucleotides, the CDR3 is TGTGCCAGCAGCTTAGAGGAGGATGAGCAGTTCTTC. This sequence encodes CASSLEEDEQFF.